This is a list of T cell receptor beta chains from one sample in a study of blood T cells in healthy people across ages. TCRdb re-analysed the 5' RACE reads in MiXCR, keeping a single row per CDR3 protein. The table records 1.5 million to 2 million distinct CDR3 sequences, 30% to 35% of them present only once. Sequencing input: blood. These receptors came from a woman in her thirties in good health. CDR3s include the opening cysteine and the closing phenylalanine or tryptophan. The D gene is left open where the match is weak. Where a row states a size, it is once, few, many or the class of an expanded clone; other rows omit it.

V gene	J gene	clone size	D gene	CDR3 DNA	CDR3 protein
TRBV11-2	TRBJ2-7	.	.	TGTGCCAGCAGCCGAGACAGTCGGTGGTACGAGCAGTACTTC	CASSRDSRWYEQYF
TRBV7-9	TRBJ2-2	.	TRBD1	TGTGCCAGCAGGACCCCCGACAGGGACCTACAAACCACCGGGGAGCTGTTTTTT	CASRTPDRDLQTTGELFF
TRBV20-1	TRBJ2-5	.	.	TGCAGTGCTAGAGACTATAAAGGGACCCAGTACTTC	CSARDYKGTQYF
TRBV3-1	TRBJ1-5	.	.	TGTGCCAGCAGCCAGGACGGGGGTGGGGGCAATCAGCCCCAGCATTTT	CASSQDGGGGNQPQHF
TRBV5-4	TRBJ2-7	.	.	TGTGCCAGCAGCTCGAAAACGTGGCCCCTGACCTCCTACGAGCAGTACTTC	CASSSKTWPLTSYEQYF
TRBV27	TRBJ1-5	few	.	TGTGCCAGCAGTTGGGCATTTAGCAATCAGCCCCAGCATTTT	CASSWAFSNQPQHF
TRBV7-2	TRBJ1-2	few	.	TGTGCCAGCAGCTTAGCGGGTAGGGGCTACACCTTC	CASSLAGRGYTF
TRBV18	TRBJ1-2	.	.	TGTGCCAGCTCACCCTCTCAATTGGCAGGGGAATATGGCTACACCTTC	CASSPSQLAGEYGYTF
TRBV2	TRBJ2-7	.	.	TGTGCCATCAGCCCTATGGAGACGGTAAACGAGCAGTACTTC	CAISPMETVNEQYF
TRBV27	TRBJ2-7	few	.	TGTGCCAGCAGTACCAGGGACGGAAACTCCTACGAGCAGTACTTC	CASSTRDGNSYEQYF
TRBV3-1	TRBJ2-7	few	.	TGTGCCAGCAGCCAAGCAGGGGCTCTTAGGAGCTCCTACGAGCAGTACTTC	CASSQAGALRSSYEQYF
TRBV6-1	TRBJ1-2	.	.	TGTGCCAGCAGTGAAGAACGCGACTATGGCTACACCTTC	CASSEERDYGYTF
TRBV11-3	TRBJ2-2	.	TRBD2	TGTGCCAGCAGCCACGGGGGGGCGGACACCGGGGAGCTGTTTTTT	CASSHGGADTGELFF